This section outlines one TCR beta chain sequence together with its context. Sequencing was performed with immunoSEQ multiplex PCR; in TCRdb, only in-frame clones are kept and a portion is missing. This sample yields approximately 50,000 clones, of which 93% are seen a single time; under 20% belongs to the top ten. The data originate from a study of siplizumab effects on memory and regulatory T cells. With V trimmed by 8 bases and J by 2 bases, 6 bases remained unmatched. The V gene's germline CDR1 is MNHEY and CDR2 SMNVEV (reference sequence). CDR3 length: 13 residues. This sequence joins TRBV27 and TRBJ2-7; TRBD2 matches 7 bases. Specimen: CD8+ T cells sorted from blood. The clonotype comes from a human donor in good health. CDR3: CASRLAAPYEQYF. In nucleotides, the CDR3 is TGTGCCAGCCGTCTAGCGGCCCCCTACGAGCAGTACTTC.